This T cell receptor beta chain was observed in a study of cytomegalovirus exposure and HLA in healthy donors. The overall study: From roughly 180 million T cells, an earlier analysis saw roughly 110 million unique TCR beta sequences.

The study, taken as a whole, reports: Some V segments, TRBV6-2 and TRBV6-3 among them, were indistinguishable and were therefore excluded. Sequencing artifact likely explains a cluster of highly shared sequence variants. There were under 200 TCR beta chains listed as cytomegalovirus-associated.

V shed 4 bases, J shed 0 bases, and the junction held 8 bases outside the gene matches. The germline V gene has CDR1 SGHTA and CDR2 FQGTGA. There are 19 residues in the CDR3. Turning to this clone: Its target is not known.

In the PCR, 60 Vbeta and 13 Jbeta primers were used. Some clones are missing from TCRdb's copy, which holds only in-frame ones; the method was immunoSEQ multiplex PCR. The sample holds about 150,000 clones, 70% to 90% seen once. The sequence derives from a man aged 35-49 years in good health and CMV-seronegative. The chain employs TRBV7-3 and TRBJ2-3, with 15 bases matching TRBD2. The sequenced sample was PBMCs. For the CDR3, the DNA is TGTGCCAGCAGCTCTGGACTAGCGGGGGGGTATGCTAGCACAGATACGCAGTATTTT. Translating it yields CASSSGLAGGYASTDTQYF.